This T cell receptor beta chain was captured in a study of siplizumab effects on memory and regulatory T cells. The CDR3 runs to 17 residues. In germline, CDR1 is SGHDT, CDR2 YYEEEE. V was pared by 4 bases and J by 5 bases, with 15 bases of the junction left unmatched. The method was immunoSEQ multiplex PCR; TCRdb's version includes in-frame clones alone and lacks a portion of them. The sample lists around 65,000 clones; about 80% were seen once. V usage is TRBV5-6 and J usage is TRBJ2-5, with 9 bases aligning to TRBD2. The specimen sequenced was memory CD4+ T cells sorted from blood. This receptor was identified in a human donor in good health. CDR3 residues: CASSTPMAGGPWETQYF. The CDR3 nucleotides are TGTGCCAGCAGCACCCCTATGGCGGGGGGGCCTTGGGAGACCCAGTACTTC.